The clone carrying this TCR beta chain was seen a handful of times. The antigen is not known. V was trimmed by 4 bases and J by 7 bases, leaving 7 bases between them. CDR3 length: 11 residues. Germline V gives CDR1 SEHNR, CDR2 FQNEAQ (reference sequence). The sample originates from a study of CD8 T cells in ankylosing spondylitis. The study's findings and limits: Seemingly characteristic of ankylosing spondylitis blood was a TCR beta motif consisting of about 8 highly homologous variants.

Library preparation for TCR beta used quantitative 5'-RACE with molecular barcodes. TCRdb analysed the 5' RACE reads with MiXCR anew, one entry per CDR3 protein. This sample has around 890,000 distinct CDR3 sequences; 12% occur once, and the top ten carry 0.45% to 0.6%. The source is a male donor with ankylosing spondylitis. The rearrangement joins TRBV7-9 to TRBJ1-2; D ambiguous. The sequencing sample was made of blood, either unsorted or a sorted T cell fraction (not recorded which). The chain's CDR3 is CASSSGIGYTF. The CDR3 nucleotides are TGTGCCAGCAGCTCAGGAATTGGCTACACCTTC.